This TCR beta chain derives from a study of post-analysis software for immune sequencing data. Background on the study: Recorded subtypes: relapsing-remitting, secondary progressive, progressive-relapsing; some patients unannotated. Findings of the study overall: When the samples were clustered directly with F measure, those that had been prepared in the same batch showed strong co-clustering. Relative to controls, patients with multiple sclerosis showed significantly lower normalized Chao1 diversity. With TRBV5-6, TRBV5-1 and TRBV20-1 included, about five TRBV segments were more frequent in patients than in controls.

This clonotype was recorded a few times. As yet, its antigen is unknown. Germline CDR1 is SGHVS and CDR2 is FQNEAQ. Trimming left V 5 bases short and J 8 bases short, with 19 bases between. There are 15 residues in the CDR3. Included in the TCR beta cDNA libraries were unique molecular identifiers. Out of roughly 0.85 to 10 million T cells, about 460,000 cDNA molecules were generated. TCRdb reprocessed the PCR reads with MiXCR, giving one entry per CDR3 protein. Of a few hundred thousand distinct CDR3 sequences in the sample, roughly 30% are singletons; the top ten hold 13%. This receptor was taken from a girl aged 10 to 17 with multiple sclerosis. V gene TRBV7-8 combines with J gene TRBJ2-1; D assignment may be TRBD1 or TRBD2 (5 bases each). Sequenced input: blood. CDR3 sequence: CASSPGPSTDDEQFF. The CDR3 bases are TGTGCCAGCAGCCCGGGACCCTCTACGGACGATGAGCAGTTCTTC.